The clone carrying this T cell receptor (beta chain) was picked up many times. Its target is unknown. Between the trimmed V and J ends, which lost 4 bases and 10 bases, there was a span of 17 bases. Germline loops: CDR1 MDHEN, CDR2 SYDVKM. The CDR3 runs to 14 residues. This record comes from a study of T-cell reconstitution after alpha-beta-depleted transplantation in children. General study results and limits: Hyperexpanded clones declined; after one year, newly produced T cells mostly supplied diversity. By about two months after transplant, alpha-beta T cells reportedly arose from several hundred graft clones that had expanded. Surviving recipient T cells and thymic progenitors accounted for the high day-60 TCRbeta diversity observed in some patients.

The authors prepared the TCRbeta library with unique molecular identifiers. TCRdb re-called the PCR reads with MiXCR, one entry per CDR3 protein. The table shows 190,000 or so distinct CDR3 sequences, with 5.5% to 7% occurring only once. Source: PBMCs, taken before TCRalphabeta/CD19-depleted stem cell transplant. V usage is TRBV28 and J usage is TRBJ2-1, with no clear D. The source is a girl under three years old with combined immunodeficiency, due to receive a stem cell transplant. This CDR3 reads CASSSPPLPTEQFF. In nucleotides, the CDR3 is TGTGCCAGCAGTTCCCCCCCCCTACCCACGGAGCAGTTCTTC.